The present T cell receptor (beta chain) was sequenced within a study of OX40 agonist ivuxolimab in advanced cancers. Germline V gene lookup returns CDR1 KGHSH and CDR2 LQKENI. The CDR3 is 12 amino acids. Trimming removed 3 bases at V and 4 bases at J, with 7 bases between. Data came from immunoSEQ multiplex PCR; TCRdb stores just in-frame clones and leaves some out. The table shows more than 50,000 clones, with around 80% occurring only once. This clonotype was obtained from an adult with an advanced solid tumor such as melanoma, head and neck, liver or kidney cancer. The sample consisted of CD4+ or CD8+ T cells sorted from blood, taken in a trial of the OX40 agonist ivuxolimab. The chain uses TRBV18 and TRBJ2-7; no clear D gene. CDR3 in DNA: TGTGCCAGCTCACCGGGCCGTTACGAGCAGTACTTC. Translation gives CASSPGRYEQYF. The full variable domain, its missing parts supplied by reference TRBV18 and TRBJ2-7, is NAGVMQNPRHLVRRRGQEARLRCSPMKGHSHVYWYRQLPEEGLKFMVYLQKENIIDESGMPKERFSAEFPKEGPSILRIQQVVRGDSAAYFCASSPGRYEQYFGPGTRLTVT.